Given below is one TCR beta chain in context. This entry belongs to a study of blood T cell repertoires in COVID-19. The assay was immunoSEQ multiplex PCR, and TCRdb's table has in-frame clones only and misses some. The sample has roughly 240,000 clones, approximately 85% seen once; the top ten hold 5.5% to 6%. CDR3 length: 15 residues. V lost 8 bases and J 0 bases, leaving 11 bases between the germline ends. Germline V gives CDR1 MDHEN, CDR2 SYDVKM. Sequenced input: peripheral blood. The chain employs TRBV28 and TRBJ1-6; no clear D gene. This sequence was found in a woman aged 80 or over with COVID-19, enrolled during active disease. DNA of the CDR3: TGTGCCAGCGAAAGACATAGCTCCTATAATTCACCCCTCCACTTT. This sequence encodes CASERHSSYNSPLHF. Variable domain in full (rest from reference TRBV28 and TRBJ1-6): DVKVTQSSRYLVKRTGEKVFLECVQDMDHENMFWYRQDPGLGLRLIYFSYDVKMKEKGDIPEGYSVSREKKERFSLILESASTNQTSMYLCASERHSSYNSPLHFGNGTRLTVT.